This T cell receptor (beta chain) derives from a study of tissue T cells after allogeneic stem cell transplantation. Indicated time point: mouse harvest day 14 after allogeneic transplant. Tail vein injection delivered 10^7 T-cell-depleted bone marrow cells and 10^6 splenic CD5+ T cells. Mice had MHC-mismatched B6 into BALB/c GVHD, sampled day 7 or 14. In this sample, this clone turned up a few times. What it recognizes is unknown. Here the gene names and germline are mouse. The read halts 1 residue ahead of the CDR3 end, with the missing end drawn from the germline J gene. Here immunoSEQ multiplex PCR was the method, and the copy in TCRdb shows in-frame clones only, minus some. This table holds about 2,900 clones, less than 50% found once. Study observations and caveats: Across patients, clones rarely overlapped, yet motif clusters were shared tissue-specifically. Tissue-detected TCR repertoire was only partly captured by blood and spleen T cells. Within patients, tissue anatomy strongly shaped TCR repertoire composition.

CDR3 length equals 15 residues. Looked up from germline, CDR1 is SNHLY and CDR2 is FYNGKV (reference sequence). J was trimmed by 0 bases and V by 5 bases; bases with no gene match: 4. Sequencing was done on a sample of gut tissue. The source is a female BALB/c mouse given C57BL/6 T cells with graft-versus-host disease after an allogeneic hematopoietic cell transplant. The chain joins TRBV3 to TRBJ2-4, with 8 bases lining up with TRBD2. The chain's CDR3 is CASSHWGTSQNTLYF. Partial CDR3 DNA: TGTGCCAGCAGCCACTGGGGGACTAGTCAAAACACCTTGTAC.